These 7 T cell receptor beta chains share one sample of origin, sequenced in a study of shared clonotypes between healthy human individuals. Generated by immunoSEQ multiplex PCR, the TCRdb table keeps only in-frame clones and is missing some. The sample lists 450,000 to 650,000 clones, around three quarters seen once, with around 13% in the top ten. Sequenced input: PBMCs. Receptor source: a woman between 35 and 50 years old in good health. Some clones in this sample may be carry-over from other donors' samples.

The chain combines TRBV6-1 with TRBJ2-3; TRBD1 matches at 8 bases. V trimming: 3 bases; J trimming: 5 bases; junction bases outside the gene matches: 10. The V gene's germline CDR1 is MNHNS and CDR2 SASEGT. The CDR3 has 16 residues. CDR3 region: CASSEPGQATRDTQYF. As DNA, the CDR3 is TGTGCCAGCAGTGAGCCGGGACAGGCAACGCGAGATACGCAGTATTTT.

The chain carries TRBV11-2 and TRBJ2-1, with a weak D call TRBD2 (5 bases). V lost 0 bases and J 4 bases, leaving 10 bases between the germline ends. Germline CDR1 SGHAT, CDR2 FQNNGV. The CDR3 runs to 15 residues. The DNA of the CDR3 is TGTGCCAGCAGCTTAGAGGGCGGACTTTACAATGAGCAGTTCTTC. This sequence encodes CASSLEGGLYNEQFF.

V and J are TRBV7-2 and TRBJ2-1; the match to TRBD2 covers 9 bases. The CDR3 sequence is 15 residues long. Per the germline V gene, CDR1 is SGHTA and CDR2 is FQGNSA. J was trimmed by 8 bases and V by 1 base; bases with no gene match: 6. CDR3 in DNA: TGTGCCAGCAGCTTAGACGCGGGAGGGCAGGATGAGCAGTTCTTC. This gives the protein CASSLDAGGQDEQFF.

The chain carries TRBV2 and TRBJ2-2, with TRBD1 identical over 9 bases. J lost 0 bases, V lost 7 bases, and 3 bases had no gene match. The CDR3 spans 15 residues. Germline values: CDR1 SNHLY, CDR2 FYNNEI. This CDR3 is CASTRTGANTGELFF. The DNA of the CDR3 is TGTGCCAGCACTAGGACAGGGGCGAACACCGGGGAGCTGTTTTTT. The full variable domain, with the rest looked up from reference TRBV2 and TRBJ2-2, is EPEVTQTPSHQVTQMGQEVILRCVPISNHLYFYWYRQILGQKVEFLVSFYNNEISEKSEIFDDQFSVERPDGSNFTLKIRSTKLEDSAMYFCASTRTGANTGELFFGEGSRLTVL.

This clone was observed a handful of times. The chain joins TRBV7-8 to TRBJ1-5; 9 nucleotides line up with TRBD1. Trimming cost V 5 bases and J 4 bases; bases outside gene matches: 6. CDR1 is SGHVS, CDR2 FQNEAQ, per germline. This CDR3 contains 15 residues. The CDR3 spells CASSLDRGENQPQHF. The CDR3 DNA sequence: TGTGCCAGCAGCCTGGACAGGGGTGAGAATCAGCCCCAGCATTTT. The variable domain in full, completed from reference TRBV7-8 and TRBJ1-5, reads GAGVSQSPRYKVAKRGQDVALRCDPISGHVSLFWYQQALGQGPEFLTYFQNEAQLDKSGLPSDRFFAERPEGSVSTLKIQRTQQEDSAVYLCASSLDRGENQPQHFGDGTRLSIL.

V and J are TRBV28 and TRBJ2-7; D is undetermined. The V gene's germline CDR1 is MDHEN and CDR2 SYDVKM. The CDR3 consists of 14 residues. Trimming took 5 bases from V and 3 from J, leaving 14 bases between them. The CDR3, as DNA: TGTGCCAGCAGTAAAAATGATCTCTACTACGAGCAGTACTTC. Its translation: CASSKNDLYYEQYF.

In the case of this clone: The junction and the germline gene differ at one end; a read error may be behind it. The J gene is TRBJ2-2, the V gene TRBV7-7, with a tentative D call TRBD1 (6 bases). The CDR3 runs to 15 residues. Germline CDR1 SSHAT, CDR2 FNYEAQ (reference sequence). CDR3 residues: CASSPTGTLTGELFF. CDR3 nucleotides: TGTGCTAGCAGCCCGACAGGAACACTCACCGGGGAGCTGTTTTTT.